This T cell receptor beta chain was profiled in a study of T cells in Graves' hyperthyroidism and ophthalmopathy (dated by TCRdb to the late 2010s). Looking at the study overall: Peripheral blood was sampled at the time of initial diagnosis, prior to any treatment. A discovery cohort of about 100 patients, 43 with Graves' ophthalmopathy and approximately 57 with stable Graves' hyperthyroidism, was used to find distinguishing TCR V-J signatures. Prospective prediction of ophthalmopathy was tested in an independent validation cohort consisting of some 18 hyperthyroidism patients and some 16 patients who later progressed to ophthalmopathy. For training and testing, the roughly 97 patients in the discovery cohort were randomly divided in a 7:3 ratio. In addition, the study compared T-cell repertoires in thyroid tissue and in blood from five to seven Graves' hyperthyroidism patients. Once sampling was done, hyperthyroidism patients were given methimazole at a starting dose of 30 mg daily, whereas ophthalmopathy patients were given high-dose intravenous methylprednisolone. The paper reports TCR Vbeta CDR3 sequencing of approximately 130 peripheral blood samples: 43 ophthalmopathy, fewer than 80 hyperthyroidism and around 17 progressor patients.

TCR beta CDR3 regions were amplified from RNA transcripts. For the first round of RT-PCR on the TCR CDR3, the HTBI primer set was used together with the Qiagen OneStep RT-PCR kit. Libraries were constructed in a second round of multiplex PCR, after which size selection and purification were performed. Paired-end sequencing of the libraries was performed with 100 bp reads on an Illumina HiSeq2000. As for how the authors treated the data: SOAPnuke was used to process the raw data, removing reads that contained adapters or uncalled bases, had a mean Phred below 15, or lacked an exact match to the constant primer or identifier. High-quality paired reads were merged using COPE v1.2.5, and each unique nucleotide sequence was defined as a clonotype. MiTCR v1.1 was used to align the clonotypes against IMGT TRBV, TRBD and TRBJ reference segments. The analysis was restricted to V-J combinations with a frequency above 0.0001, which together covered 98% to 99.2% of the repertoires. A TCS score was defined as the ratio between F50 (clonal expansion) and ExV (chaos), using BLOSUM62-based TCRdist between CDR3 peptides within each V-J. Welch's t-statistics and random forest reduced 500 to 650 V-J features to 10 to 15, which were used in a naive Bayes classifier (R e1071). The public sequencing data were trimmed at Q25 with fastp and processed into clonotypes with MiXCR by TCRdb, which kept only in-frame beta chains. Each record represents a unique CDR3 protein, reported with the most common genes and DNA among its rows. TCRdb's processing, not the authors', yielded these V and J calls. Within this sample are roughly 380,000 distinct CDR3 sequences, with roughly 13% of them counted one time only. The ten biggest clones cover around 21% of the sample.

Overall study outcomes, separate from this receptor: In validation, the model predicted progression to ophthalmopathy a median of approximately 6.3 months before onset, with over 60% sensitivity and 72.22% specificity. Most expanded thyroid clonotypes (frequency above 0.001) were also detected in blood, a finding suggesting that blood repertoires may reflect thyroid immune responses. A model built on a 13 V-J signature distinguished ophthalmopathy from stable hyperthyroidism, reaching about 88% sensitivity and around 82% specificity in cross-validation and 80%/75% in testing. No statistical method was used to fix the sample size in advance, and group allocation was not hidden from the investigators.

The hyperthyroidism patients were between 18 and 65 years old and newly diagnosed, with a disease duration of less than 2 months. Patients with uncontrolled infections, other autoimmune diseases, pregnancy or lactation were excluded. Clinical symptoms, serum thyroxine and TRAb, thyroid ultrasound, and orbital computed tomography formed the basis for the diagnoses. For progressor patients, blood was drawn at the first diagnosis of hyperthyroidism, before any ophthalmopathy symptoms had appeared. PBMCs were separated from roughly 9.3 ml of fresh peripheral blood using Ficoll-Paque density gradient centrifugation. Patients classed as progressors first received a Graves' hyperthyroidism diagnosis and then went on to develop ophthalmopathy during follow-up. Total RNA was extracted with Trizol reagent, and quality was checked on an Agilent 2100 Bioanalyzer. The cysteine opens and the phenylalanine closes a CDR3 of 14 amino acids. The only DNA kept is the CDR3, 42 bases in frame from the first base. V sheds 2 bases and J sheds 6 bases, leaving 13 bases between their ends. The germline V gene (reference sequence) specifies LNHNV as CDR1 and YYDKDF as CDR2.

This clonotype has just a few counts. Its specific antigen is unknown. The input lacks base qualities; no much larger clone sits a single base away. This chain joins TRBV15 to TRBJ1-2; no confident D gene assignment can be made. The receptor was isolated from a man younger than 45 with Graves' hyperthyroidism that later progressed to Graves' ophthalmopathy. The specimen was blood. The DNA sequence reads TGTGCCACCAGCAGAACCCGAAGCGAACATGGCTACACCTTC. Translated, it reads CATSRTRSEHGYTF.